These 10 T cell receptor beta chains were sequenced from one sample in a study of T cells in Graves' hyperthyroidism and ophthalmopathy (dated by TCRdb to about 2019). Library prep was done by multiplex PCR. Sequenced using an Illumina HiSeq 2000. TCR beta CDR3 regions were amplified from RNA transcripts. The TCR CDR3 was subjected to a first round of RT-PCR using the HTBI primer set and the Qiagen OneStep RT-PCR kit. The public reads were reanalyzed by TCRdb: fastp trimming at Q25, MiXCR alignment, in-frame beta chains only. Under each unique CDR3 protein, matching rows form one entry showing the most common genes and DNA. The sample table holds more than 500,000 distinct CDR3 sequences, of which more than 15% were seen once. Together, the top ten hold less than 30% of the sample. Sequencing input: blood. The source is a woman aged 25-40 years with Graves' ophthalmopathy.

This clonotype was picked up many times. The chain carries TRBV28 and TRBJ2-2, with 7 bases aligning to TRBD1. Unmatched junction bases numbered 11, after V lost 9 bases and J lost 4 bases. The CDR3 loop spans 15 amino acids. The V gene's germline CDR1 is MDHEN and CDR2 SYDVKM. CDR3 DNA: TGTGCCAGTCGCCACAGGGGTTTGACCACCGGGGAGCTGTTTTTT. This codes for CASRHRGLTTGELFF.

The chain couples TRBV24-1 to TRBJ2-2; the match to TRBD2 covers 9 bases. V lost 2 bases and J lost 4; bases outside the gene matches: 7. Germline V gene sequence: CDR1 KGHDR, CDR2 SFDVKD. The CDR3 runs to 17 residues. CDR3 bases: TGTGCCACCAGTGATTCTAGGGCTAGCGGGATCACCGGGGAGCTGTTTTTT. Its protein product is CATSDSRASGITGELFF.

The chain has TRBV6-2 or TRBV6-3 and TRBJ2-7; D not certain. The CDR3 consists of 15 residues. Trimming left V 0 bases short and J 6 bases short, with 15 bases between. Germline CDR1 MNHEY, CDR2 SVGEGT. CDR3 loop: CASSYSSKGSGEQYF. CDR3 bases: TGTGCCAGCAGTTACTCAAGTAAGGGTTCGGGCGAGCAGTACTTC.

This clonotype showed up many times. The chain combines TRBV3-1 with TRBJ2-7, with D tentatively TRBD1 (5 bases). Trimming took 3 bases from V and 2 from J, leaving 20 bases between them. The length of the CDR3 is 17 residues. Per germline, CDR1 LGHDT and CDR2 YNNKEL (reference sequence). The CDR3: CASSHRAGTRVAYEQYF. Written as DNA, the CDR3 is TGTGCCAGCAGCCACCGTGCAGGAACCAGGGTAGCCTACGAGCAGTACTTC.

Concerning this clonotype: Given a much more abundant clone one base away, this may be a read error. The chain uses TRBV30 and TRBJ2-7, with no clear D. The CDR3 sequence is 13 residues long. CDR1 GTSNPN and CDR2 SVGIG come from the germline V gene (reference sequence). The CDR3 is CAWSVLPPYGQYF. CDR3 nucleotides: TGTGCCTGGAGTGTCTTGCCGCCCTACGGGCAGTACTTC.

This clonotype came up many times. The chain joins TRBV28 to TRBJ2-7, with D possibly being TRBD2 (6 bases). V was pared by 7 bases and J by 5 bases, with 12 bases between. Germline V CDR1 and CDR2: MDHEN, SYDVKM. This CDR3 comprises 12 residues. CDR3 amino acids: CASTFGGNEQYF. DNA of the CDR3: TGTGCCAGCACTTTCGGGGGTAACGAGCAGTACTTC.

Many counts were recorded for this clonotype. The chain carries TRBV3-1 and TRBJ2-7; D call uncertain. Germline-derived CDR1 and CDR2 are LGHDT and YNNKEL (reference sequence). The CDR3 loop spans 14 amino acids. V was cut by 2 bases and J by 7 bases, with 15 bases left in between. This chain's CDR3 is CASSQNGALREQYF. The CDR3 DNA follows: TGTGCCAGCAGCCAAAACGGCGCCCTACGGGAGCAGTACTTC.

This clonotype was seen ten or more times. V and J are TRBV20-1 and TRBJ1-5; D unclear. The CDR3 covers 16 residues. Trimming pared 0 bases from V and 2 bases from J, leaving 14 bases between. Germline V gene sequence: CDR1 DFQATT, CDR2 SNEGSKA (reference sequence). CDR3 DNA: TGCAGTGCTAGAGATGGCGGAGGGAGTGGCAATCAGCCCCAGCATTTT. Amino acid sequence: CSARDGGGSGNQPQHF.

This clonotype was recorded many times. The V gene is TRBV6-2 or TRBV6-3, the J gene TRBJ2-1; tentatively, D is TRBD1 (6 bases). Per the germline V gene, CDR1 is MNHEY and CDR2 is SVGEGT. The CDR3 totals 15 residues. V lost 6 bases to trimming and J lost 8 bases, with 20 bases between them. CDR3 in DNA: TGTGCCAGCAGAATGGACAGAAGGTTCATCGATGAGCAGTTCTTC. Amino acid sequence: CASRMDRRFIDEQFF.

This clonotype was observed many times. The genes are TRBV7-3 and TRBJ2-1; D tentatively reads TRBD1 or TRBD2 (5 bases each). Germline-derived CDR1 and CDR2 are SGHTA and FQGTGA. This CDR3 is 18 amino acids long. Trimming removed 2 bases at V and 8 bases at J, with 25 bases between. CDR3 protein: CASSLFLTGSGNGDEQFF. The CDR3, as DNA: TGTGCCAGCAGCTTATTTCTAACAGGCTCGGGGAACGGGGATGAGCAGTTCTTC.